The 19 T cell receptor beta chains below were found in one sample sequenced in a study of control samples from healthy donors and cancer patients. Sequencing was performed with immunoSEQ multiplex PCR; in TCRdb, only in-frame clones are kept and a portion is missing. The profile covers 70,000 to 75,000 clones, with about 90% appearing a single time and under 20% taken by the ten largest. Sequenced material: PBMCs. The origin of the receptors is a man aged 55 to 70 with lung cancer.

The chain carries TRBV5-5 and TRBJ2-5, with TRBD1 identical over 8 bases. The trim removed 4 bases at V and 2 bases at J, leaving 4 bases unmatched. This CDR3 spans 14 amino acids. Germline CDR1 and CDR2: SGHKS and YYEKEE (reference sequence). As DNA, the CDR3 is TGTGCCAGCAGCCAACGGACAGGGCAAGAGACCCAGTACTTC. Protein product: CASSQRTGQETQYF.

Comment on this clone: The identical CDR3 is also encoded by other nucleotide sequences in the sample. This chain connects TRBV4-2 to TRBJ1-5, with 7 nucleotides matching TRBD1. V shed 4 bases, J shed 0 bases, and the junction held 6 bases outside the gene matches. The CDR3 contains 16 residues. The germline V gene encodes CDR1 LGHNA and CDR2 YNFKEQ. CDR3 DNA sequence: TGTGCCAGCAGCCGACGGGACAGAGATAGCAATCAGCCCCAGCATTTT. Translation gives CASSRRDRDSNQPQHF.

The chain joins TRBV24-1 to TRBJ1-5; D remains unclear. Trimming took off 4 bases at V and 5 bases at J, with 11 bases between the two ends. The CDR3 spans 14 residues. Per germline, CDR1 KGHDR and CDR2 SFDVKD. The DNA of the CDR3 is TGTGCCACCAGTGACCCCTCCAAGGATCAGCCCCAGCATTTT. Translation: CATSDPSKDQPQHF.

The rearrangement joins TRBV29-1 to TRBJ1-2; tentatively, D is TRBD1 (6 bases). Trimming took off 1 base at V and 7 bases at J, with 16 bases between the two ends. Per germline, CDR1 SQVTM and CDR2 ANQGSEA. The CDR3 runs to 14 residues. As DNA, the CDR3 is TGCAGCGTTGAAGGGCTGGGTACAGGGCTTGGCTACACCTTC. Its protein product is CSVEGLGTGLGYTF.

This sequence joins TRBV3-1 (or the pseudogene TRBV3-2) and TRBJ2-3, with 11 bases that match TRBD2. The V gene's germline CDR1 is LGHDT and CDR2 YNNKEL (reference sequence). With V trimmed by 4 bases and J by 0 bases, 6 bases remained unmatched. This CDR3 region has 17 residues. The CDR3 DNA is TGTGCCAGCAGCCGCCCGACTAGCGGGATAAGCACAGATACGCAGTATTTT. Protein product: CASSRPTSGISTDTQYF.

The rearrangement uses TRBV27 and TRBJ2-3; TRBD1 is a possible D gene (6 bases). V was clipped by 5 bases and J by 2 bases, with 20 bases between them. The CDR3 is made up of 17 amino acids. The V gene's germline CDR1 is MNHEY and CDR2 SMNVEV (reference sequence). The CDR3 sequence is CASSLRNRAVDTDTQYF. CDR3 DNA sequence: TGTGCCAGCAGTCTAAGAAACAGGGCGGTCGACACAGATACGCAGTATTTT.

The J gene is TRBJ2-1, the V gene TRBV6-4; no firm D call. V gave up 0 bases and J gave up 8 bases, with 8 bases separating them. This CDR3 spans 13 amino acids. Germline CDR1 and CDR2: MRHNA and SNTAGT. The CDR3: CASSDSVRDEQFF. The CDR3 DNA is TGTGCCAGCAGTGACTCGGTTCGAGATGAGCAGTTCTTC.

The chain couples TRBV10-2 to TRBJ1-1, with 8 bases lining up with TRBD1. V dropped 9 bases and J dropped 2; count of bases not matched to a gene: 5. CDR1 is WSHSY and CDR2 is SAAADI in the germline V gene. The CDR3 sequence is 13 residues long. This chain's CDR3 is CASRDRTNTEAFF. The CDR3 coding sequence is TGCGCCAGTCGGGACAGGACCAACACTGAAGCTTTCTTT.

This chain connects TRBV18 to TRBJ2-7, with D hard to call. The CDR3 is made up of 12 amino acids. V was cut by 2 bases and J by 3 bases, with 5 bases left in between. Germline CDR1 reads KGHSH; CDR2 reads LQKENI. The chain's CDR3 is CASSPSVYEQYF. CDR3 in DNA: TGTGCCAGCTCACCATCGGTCTACGAGCAGTACTTC.

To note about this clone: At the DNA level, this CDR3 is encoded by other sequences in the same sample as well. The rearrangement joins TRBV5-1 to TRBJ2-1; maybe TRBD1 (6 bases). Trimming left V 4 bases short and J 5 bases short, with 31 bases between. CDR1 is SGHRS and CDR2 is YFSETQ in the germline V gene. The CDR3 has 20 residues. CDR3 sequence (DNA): TGCGCCAGCAGCCTGGCCGTTCGGTTCATGCGCCAGGGGCGGCACAATGAGCAGTTCTTC. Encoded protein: CASSLAVRFMRQGRHNEQFF.

The CDR3 loop reads CASSSYRDSVRDYGYTF. In nucleotides, the CDR3 is TGTGCCAGTAGCTCATACCGGGACAGCGTAAGGGACTATGGCTACACCTTC. This chain links TRBV27 with TRBJ1-2; 7 bases fit TRBD1. Germline lookup yields CDR1 MNHEY and CDR2 SMNVEV (reference sequence). V shed 9 bases, J shed 3 bases, and the junction held 19 bases outside the gene matches. The CDR3 is 17 residues long.

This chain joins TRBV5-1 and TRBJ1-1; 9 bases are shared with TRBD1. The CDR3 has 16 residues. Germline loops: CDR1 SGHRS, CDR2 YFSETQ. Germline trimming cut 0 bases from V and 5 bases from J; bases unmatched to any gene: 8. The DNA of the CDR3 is TGCGCCAGCAGCTTGGACCGGTTGGGACAGGGTACTGAAGCTTTCTTT. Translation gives CASSLDRLGQGTEAFF.

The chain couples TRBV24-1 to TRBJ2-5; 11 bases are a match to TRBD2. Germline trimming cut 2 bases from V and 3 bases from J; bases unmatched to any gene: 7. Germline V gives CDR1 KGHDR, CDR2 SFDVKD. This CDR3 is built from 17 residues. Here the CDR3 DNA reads TGTGCCACCAGTGATTCAAAACCTAGCGGGGGGAAAGAGACCCAGTACTTC. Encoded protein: CATSDSKPSGGKETQYF.

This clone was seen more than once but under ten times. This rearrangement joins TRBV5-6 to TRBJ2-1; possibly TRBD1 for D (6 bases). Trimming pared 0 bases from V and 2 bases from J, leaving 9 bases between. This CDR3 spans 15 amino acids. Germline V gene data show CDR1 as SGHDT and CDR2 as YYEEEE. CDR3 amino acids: CASSLDGGPYNEQFF. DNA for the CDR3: TGTGCCAGCAGCTTGGATGGGGGCCCCTACAATGAGCAGTTCTTC.

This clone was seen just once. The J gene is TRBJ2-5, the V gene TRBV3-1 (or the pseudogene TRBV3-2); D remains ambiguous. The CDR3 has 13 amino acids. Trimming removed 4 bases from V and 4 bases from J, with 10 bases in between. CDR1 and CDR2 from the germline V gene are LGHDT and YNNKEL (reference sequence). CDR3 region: CASSPQLIETQYF. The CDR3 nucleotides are TGTGCCAGCAGCCCCCAGTTAATAGAGACCCAGTACTTC.

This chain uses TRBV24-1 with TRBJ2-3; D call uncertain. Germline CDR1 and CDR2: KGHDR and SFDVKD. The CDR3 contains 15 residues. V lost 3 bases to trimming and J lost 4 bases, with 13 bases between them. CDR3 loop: CATSDAPGRSDTQYF. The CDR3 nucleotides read TGTGCCACCAGTGATGCGCCCGGACGGTCAGATACGCAGTATTTT.

In DNA form, the CDR3 reads TGCGCCAGCAGCCGGTTGGAGACCGATACGCAGTATTTT. It encodes CASSRLETDTQYF. The chain recombines TRBV5-1 with TRBJ2-3, with D unresolved. With 4 bases removed from V and 6 bases from J, the gap between germline ends came to 12 bases. Germline assignment: CDR1 SGHRS and CDR2 YFSETQ. The CDR3 spans 13 residues.

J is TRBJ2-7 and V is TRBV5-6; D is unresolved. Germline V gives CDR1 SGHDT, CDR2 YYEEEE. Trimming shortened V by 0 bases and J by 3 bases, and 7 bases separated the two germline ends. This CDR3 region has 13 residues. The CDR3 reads CASSLGGNYEQYV. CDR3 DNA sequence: TGTGCCAGCAGCTTGGGAGGAAACTACGAGCAGTACGTC.

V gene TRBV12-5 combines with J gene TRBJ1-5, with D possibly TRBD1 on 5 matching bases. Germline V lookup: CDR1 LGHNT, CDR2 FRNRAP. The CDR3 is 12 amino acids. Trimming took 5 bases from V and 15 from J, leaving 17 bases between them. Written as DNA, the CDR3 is TGTGCTAGTGGTCCAGAAAGGGGCAGTCTGCATTTT. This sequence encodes CASGPERGSLHF.